Here is one T cell receptor (beta chain) with its context. Antigen: not known. This sample is drawn from a study of tumor-infiltrating lymphocytes in localized non-small cell lung cancer. TCRdb keeps only in-frame clones here, not all; method: immunoSEQ multiplex PCR. In the table there are some 9,900 clones, around 76% of which are singletons. Germline V gene data show CDR1 as MNHNY and CDR2 as SVGAGI (reference sequence). V was clipped by 4 bases and J by 6 bases, with 12 bases between them. This CDR3 has 14 residues. Study-wide findings and caveats: Immunotypes IM1 and IM2 had similar TCR-derived T-cell fractions. Available tissue quantity limited TCR sequencing to a patient subset.

Sequenced input: uninvolved lung tissue not adjacent to the tumor. This sequence joins TRBV6-6 and TRBJ2-2; D gene unclear. The receptor was isolated from a human donor with non-small cell lung cancer. DNA of the CDR3: TGTGCCAGCAGTTCCCACCAATCGGCCGGGGAGCTGTTTTTT. Its protein product is CASSSHQSAGELFF.